This TCR beta chain originates from a study of OX40 agonist ivuxolimab in advanced cancers. Background on the study: Patients were roughly 87% male with ages about 23 to 80, mean around 58. Of the participants, 40% had some prior anti-PD-1, anti-PD-L1 or anti-CTLA-4 therapy, which was allowed.

Profiling relied on immunoSEQ multiplex PCR, and the TCRdb table lists in-frame clones only, not all of them. The sample includes about 48,000 clones, 80% to 90% of them seen just once. The CDR3 runs to 13 residues. Between the trimmed V and J ends, which lost 3 bases and 4 bases, there was a span of 7 bases. Looked up from germline, CDR1 is MNHEY and CDR2 is SMNVEV (reference sequence). Cycle 7 day 1, cycle 4 day 1, and baseline were the timepoints at which blood was sampled. This clone was seen just once. The sequenced sample was CD4+ or CD8+ T cells sorted from blood, obtained in a trial of the OX40 agonist ivuxolimab. The TCR was taken from an adult with an advanced solid tumor such as melanoma, head and neck, liver or kidney cancer. V gene TRBV27 combines with J gene TRBJ1-5; D remains ambiguous. CDR3 protein: CASSLWQNQPQHF. The CDR3 DNA is TGTGCCAGCAGTTTGTGGCAGAATCAGCCCCAGCATTTT.